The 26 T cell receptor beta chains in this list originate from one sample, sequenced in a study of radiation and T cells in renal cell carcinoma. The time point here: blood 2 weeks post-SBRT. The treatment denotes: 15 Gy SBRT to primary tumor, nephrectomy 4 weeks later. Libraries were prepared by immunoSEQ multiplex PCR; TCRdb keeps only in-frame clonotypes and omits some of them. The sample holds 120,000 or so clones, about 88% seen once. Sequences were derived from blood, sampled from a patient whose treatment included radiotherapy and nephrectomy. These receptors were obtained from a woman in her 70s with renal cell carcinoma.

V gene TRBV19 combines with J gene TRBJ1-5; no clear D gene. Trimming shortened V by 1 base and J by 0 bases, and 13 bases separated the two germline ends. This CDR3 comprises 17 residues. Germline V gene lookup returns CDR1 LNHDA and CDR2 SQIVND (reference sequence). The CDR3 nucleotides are TGTGCCAGTAGTATAGGTAGAGCTCTATATAGCAATCAGCCCCAGCATTTT. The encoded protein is CASSIGRALYSNQPQHF. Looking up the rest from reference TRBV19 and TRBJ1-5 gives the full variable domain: DGGITQSPKYLFRKEGQNVTLSCEQNLNHDAMYWYRQDPGQGLRLIYYSQIVNDFQKGDIAEGYSVSREKKESFPLTVTSAQKNPTAFYLCASSIGRALYSNQPQHFGDGTRLSIL.

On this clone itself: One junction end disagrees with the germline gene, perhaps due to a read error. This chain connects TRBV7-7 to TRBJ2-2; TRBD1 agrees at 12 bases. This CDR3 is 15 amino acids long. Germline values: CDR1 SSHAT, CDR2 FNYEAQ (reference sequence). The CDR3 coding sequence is TGTGCTAGCAGCTCGGGACAGGGGGCGACCGGGGAGCTGTTTTTT. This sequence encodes CASSSGQGATGELFF.

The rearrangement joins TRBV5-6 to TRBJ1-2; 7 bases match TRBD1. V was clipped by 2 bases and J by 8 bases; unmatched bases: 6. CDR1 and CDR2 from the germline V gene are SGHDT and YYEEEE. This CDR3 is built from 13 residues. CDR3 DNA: TGTGCCAGCAGCTTCGATAGGGGGCAAGGCTACACCTTC. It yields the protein CASSFDRGQGYTF.

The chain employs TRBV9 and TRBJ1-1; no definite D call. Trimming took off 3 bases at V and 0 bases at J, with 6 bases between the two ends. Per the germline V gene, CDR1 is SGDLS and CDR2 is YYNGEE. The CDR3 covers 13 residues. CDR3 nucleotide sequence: TGTGCCAGCAGCGGGCCCATGAACACTGAAGCTTTCTTT. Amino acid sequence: CASSGPMNTEAFF.

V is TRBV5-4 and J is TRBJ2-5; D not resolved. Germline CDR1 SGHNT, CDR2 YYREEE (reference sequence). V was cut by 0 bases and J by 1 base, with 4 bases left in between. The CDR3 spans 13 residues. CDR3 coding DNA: TGTGCCAGCAGCTTGGTGGTCCAAGAGACCCAGTACTTC. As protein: CASSLVVQETQYF.

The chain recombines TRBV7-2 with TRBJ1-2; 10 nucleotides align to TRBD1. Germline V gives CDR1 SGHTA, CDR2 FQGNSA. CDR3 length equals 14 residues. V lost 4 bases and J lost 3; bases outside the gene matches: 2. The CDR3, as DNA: TGTGCCAGCAGCTCGGGACAGGGGTACTATGGCTACACCTTC. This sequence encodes CASSSGQGYYGYTF.

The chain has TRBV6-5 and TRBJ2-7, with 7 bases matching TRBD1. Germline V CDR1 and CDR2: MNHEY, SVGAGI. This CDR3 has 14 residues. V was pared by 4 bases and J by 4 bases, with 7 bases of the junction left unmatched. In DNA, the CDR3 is TGTGCCAGCAGTTTGACAGGGAGTATATACGAGCAGTACTTC. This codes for CASSLTGSIYEQYF.

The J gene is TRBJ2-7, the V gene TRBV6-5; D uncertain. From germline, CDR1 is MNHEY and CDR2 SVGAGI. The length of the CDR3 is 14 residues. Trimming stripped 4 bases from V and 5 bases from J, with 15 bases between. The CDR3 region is CASSFSIAGDEQYF. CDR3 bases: TGTGCCAGCAGTTTCTCTATCGCTGGGGACGAGCAGTACTTC.

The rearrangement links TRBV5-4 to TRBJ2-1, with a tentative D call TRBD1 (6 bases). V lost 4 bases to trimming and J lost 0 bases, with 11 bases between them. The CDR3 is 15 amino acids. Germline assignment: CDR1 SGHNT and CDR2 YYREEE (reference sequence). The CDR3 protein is CASSPGQSSYNEQFF. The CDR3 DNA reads TGTGCCAGCAGCCCCGGACAGAGCTCCTACAATGAGCAGTTCTTC.

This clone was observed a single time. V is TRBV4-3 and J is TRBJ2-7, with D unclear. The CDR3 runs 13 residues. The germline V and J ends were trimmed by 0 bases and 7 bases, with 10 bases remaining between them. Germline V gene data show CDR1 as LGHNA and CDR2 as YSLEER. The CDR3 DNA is TGCGCCAGCAGCCAAGACATAGGGCAAGAGCAGTACTTC. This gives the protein CASSQDIGQEQYF.

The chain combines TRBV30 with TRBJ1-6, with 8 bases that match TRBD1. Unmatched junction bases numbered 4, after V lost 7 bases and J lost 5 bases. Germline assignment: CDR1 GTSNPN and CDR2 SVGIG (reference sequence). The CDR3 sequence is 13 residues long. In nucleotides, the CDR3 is TGTGCCTCTTCGACAGGGGATAATTCACCCCTCCACTTT. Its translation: CASSTGDNSPLHF.

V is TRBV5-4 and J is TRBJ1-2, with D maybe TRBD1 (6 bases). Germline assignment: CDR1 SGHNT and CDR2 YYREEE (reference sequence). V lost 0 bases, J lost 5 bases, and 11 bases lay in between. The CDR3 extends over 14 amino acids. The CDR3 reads CASSLAQGLYGYTF. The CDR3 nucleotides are TGTGCCAGCAGCTTGGCCCAGGGGCTTTATGGCTACACCTTC.

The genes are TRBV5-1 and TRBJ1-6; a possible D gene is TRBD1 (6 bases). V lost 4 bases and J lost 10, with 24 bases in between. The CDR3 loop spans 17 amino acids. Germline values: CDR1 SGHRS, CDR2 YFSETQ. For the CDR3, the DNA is TGCGCCAGCAGCCAGGGACCAGGGGCCTTTATAAGCTCACCCCTCCACTTT. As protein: CASSQGPGAFISSPLHF.

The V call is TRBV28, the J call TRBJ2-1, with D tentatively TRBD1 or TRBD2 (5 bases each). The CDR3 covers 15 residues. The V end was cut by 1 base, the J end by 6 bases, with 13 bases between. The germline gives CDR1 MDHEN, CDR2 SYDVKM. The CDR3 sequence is CASSLLIGTPNEQFF. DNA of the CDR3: TGTGCCAGCAGTTTATTAATCGGGACCCCCAATGAGCAGTTCTTC.

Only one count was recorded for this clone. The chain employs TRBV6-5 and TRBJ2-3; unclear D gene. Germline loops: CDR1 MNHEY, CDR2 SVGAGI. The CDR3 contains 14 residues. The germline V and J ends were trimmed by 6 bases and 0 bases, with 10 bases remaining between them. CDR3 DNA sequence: TGTGCCAGCAGCTCTCGACTGAGCACAGATACGCAGTATTTT. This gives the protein CASSSRLSTDTQYF.

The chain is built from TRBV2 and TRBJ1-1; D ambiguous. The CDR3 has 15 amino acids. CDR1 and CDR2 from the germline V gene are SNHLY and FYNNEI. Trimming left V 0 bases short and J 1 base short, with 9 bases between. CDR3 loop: CASSEAPGANTEAFF. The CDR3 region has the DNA TGTGCCAGCAGTGAAGCCCCAGGAGCGAACACTGAAGCTTTCTTT.

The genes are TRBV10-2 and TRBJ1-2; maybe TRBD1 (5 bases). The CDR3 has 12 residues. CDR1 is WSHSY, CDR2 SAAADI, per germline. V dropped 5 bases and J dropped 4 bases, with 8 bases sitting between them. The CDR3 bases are TGCGCCAGCAGTTTCGACAGCTATGGCTACACCTTC. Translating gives CASSFDSYGYTF.

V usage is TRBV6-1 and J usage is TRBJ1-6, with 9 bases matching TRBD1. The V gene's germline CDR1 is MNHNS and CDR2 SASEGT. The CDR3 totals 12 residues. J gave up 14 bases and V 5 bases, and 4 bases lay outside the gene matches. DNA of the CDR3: TGTGCCAGCAGTCCGGACAGGGGAACCCTCCACTTT. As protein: CASSPDRGTLHF.

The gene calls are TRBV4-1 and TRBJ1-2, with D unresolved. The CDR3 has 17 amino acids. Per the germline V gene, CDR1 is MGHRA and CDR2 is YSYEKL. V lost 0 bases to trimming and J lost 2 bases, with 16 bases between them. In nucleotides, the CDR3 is TGCGCCAGCAGCCAAGATCCCCGTGAATCATTAAACTATGGCTACACCTTC. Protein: CASSQDPRESLNYGYTF.

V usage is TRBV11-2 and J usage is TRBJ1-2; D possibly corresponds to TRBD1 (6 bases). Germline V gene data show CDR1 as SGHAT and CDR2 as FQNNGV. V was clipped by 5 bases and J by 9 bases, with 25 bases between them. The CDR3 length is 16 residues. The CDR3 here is CASSTWQIQGHPSYTF. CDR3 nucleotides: TGTGCCAGCAGCACCTGGCAGATACAGGGTCATCCAAGCTACACCTTC.

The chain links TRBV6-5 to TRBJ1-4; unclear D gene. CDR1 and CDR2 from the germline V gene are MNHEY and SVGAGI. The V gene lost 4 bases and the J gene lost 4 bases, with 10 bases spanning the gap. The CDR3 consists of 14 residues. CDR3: CASSSRVLNEKLFF. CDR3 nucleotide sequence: TGTGCCAGCAGTTCCCGGGTTCTTAATGAAAAACTGTTTTTT.

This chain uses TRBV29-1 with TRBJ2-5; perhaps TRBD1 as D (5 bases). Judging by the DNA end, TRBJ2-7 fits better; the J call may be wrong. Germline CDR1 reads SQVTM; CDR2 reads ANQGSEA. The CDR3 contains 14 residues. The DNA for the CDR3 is TGCAGCGTTGAAGTCCCCTCAGAAGGGGTCGAGCAGTACTTC. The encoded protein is CSVEVPSEGVEQYF.

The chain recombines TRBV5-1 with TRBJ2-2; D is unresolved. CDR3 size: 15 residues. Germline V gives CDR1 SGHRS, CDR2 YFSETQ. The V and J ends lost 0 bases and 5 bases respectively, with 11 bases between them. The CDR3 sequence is CASSLAFSQTGELFF. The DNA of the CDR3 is TGCGCCAGCAGCTTGGCCTTCAGCCAAACCGGGGAGCTGTTTTTT.

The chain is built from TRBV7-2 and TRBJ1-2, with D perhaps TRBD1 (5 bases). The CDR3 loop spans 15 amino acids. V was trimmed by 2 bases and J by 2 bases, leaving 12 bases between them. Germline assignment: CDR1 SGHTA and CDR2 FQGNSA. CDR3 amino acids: CASSLRQSTNYGYTF. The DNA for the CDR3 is TGTGCCAGCAGCTTACGACAGTCTACAAACTATGGCTACACCTTC.

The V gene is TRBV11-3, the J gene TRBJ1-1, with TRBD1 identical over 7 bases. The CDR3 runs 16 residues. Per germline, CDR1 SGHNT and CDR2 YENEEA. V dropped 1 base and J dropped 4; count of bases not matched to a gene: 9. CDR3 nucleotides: TGTGCCAGCAGCTTAGGCTACAGGGGAGTGGGCACTGAAGCTTTCTTT. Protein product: CASSLGYRGVGTEAFF.

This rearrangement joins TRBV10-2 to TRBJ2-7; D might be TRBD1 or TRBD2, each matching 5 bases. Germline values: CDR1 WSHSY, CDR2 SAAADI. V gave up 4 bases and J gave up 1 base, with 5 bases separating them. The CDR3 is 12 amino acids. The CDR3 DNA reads TGCGCCAGCAGTGGGGGGTCCTACGAGCAGTACTTC. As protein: CASSGGSYEQYF.